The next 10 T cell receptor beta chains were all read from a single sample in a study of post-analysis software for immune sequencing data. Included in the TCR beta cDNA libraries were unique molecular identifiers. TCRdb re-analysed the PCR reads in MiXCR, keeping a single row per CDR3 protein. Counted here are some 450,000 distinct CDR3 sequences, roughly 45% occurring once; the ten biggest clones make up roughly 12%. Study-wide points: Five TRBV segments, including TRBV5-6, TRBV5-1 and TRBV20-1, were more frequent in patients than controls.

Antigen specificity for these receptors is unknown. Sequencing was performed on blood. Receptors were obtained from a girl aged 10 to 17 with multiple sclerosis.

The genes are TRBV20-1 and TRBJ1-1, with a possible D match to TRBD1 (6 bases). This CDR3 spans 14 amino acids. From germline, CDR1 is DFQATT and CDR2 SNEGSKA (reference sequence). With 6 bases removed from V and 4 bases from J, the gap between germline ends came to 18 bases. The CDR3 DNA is TGCAGTGCGTTCCTTGCAGGGGTGGCCACTGAAGCTTTCTTT. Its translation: CSAFLAGVATEAFF.

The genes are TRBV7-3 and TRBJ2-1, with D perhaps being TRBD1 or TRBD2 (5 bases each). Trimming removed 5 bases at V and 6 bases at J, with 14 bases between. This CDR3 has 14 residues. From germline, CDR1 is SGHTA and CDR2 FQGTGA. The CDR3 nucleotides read TGTGCCAGCAGCCCCCGGGACGTAGGCAATGAGCAGTTCTTC. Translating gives CASSPRDVGNEQFF.

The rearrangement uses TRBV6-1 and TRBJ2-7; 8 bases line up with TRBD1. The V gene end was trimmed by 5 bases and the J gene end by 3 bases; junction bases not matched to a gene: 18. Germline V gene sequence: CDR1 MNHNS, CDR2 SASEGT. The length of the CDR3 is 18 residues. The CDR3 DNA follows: TGTGCCAGCAGTCCCCTCTTAAAACCGGGACAGGAGGTCTACGAGCAGTACTTC. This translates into CASSPLLKPGQEVYEQYF.

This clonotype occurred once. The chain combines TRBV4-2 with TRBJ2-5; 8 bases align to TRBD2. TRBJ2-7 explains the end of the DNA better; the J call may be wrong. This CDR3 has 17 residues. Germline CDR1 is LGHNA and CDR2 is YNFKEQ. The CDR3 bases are TGTGCCAGCAGCCAACTGAGCGGGAGTTTTTTAGTGTACGAGCAGTACTTC. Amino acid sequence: CASSQLSGSFLVYEQYF.

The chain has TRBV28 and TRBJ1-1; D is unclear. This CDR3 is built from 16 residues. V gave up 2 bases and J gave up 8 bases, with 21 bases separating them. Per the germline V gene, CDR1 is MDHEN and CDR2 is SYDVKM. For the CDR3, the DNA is TGTGCCAGCAGTTTACCCACAGAGGCCGAGTTCGCAGAAGCTTTCTTT. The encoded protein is CASSLPTEAEFAEAFF.

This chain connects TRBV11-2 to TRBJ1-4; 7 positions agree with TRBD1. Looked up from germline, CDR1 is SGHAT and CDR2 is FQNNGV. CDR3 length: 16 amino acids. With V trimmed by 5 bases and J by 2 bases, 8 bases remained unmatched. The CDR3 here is CASSQDRKTTNEKLFF. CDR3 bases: TGTGCCAGCAGCCAGGACAGGAAAACGACTAATGAAAAACTGTTTTTT.

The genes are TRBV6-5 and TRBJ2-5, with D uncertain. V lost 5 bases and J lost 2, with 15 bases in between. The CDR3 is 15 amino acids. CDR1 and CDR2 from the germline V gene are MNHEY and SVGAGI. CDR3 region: CASSPLRVVQETQYF. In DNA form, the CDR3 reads TGTGCCAGCAGTCCCCTGAGAGTGGTACAAGAGACCCAGTACTTC.

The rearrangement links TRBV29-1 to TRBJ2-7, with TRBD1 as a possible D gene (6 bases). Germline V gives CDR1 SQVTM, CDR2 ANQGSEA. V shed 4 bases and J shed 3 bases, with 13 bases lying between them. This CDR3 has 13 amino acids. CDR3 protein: CSVGGQAGYEQYF. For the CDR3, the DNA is TGCAGCGTTGGGGGGCAGGCCGGCTACGAGCAGTACTTC.

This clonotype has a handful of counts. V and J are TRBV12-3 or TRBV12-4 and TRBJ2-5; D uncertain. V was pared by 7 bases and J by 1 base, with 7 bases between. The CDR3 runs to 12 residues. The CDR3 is CASKDGQETQYF. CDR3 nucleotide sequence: TGTGCCAGCAAGGACGGCCAAGAGACCCAGTACTTC.

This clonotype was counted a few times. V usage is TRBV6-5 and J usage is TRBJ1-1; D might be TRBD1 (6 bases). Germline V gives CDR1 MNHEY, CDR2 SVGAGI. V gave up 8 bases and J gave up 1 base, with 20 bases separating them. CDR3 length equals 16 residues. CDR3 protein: CASRIRDNSANTEAFF. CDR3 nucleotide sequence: TGTGCCAGCCGAATCCGGGACAACTCCGCGAACACTGAAGCTTTCTTT.